The present T cell receptor (beta chain) was sequenced within a study of high-grade serous ovarian cancer treatment subgroups (dated by TCRdb to about 2021). A note on the overall study: On average, each sample produced fewer than 15,000 sequencing reads and 7,000 or so unique TCR beta rearrangements. The cohort comprised approximately 30 patients: roughly 10 with no residual disease after primary surgery (R0), roughly 10 excellent NACT responders, and roughly 10 poor NACT responders. Under a laparoscopic triage algorithm, patients with high-grade serous ovarian cancer were grouped by complete gross resection or by neoadjuvant chemotherapy response, and the study profiled the TCR beta repertoires of these patients. One primary tumor sample and two metastatic tumor samples were collected from each patient, for a total of around 100 samples. The paper's findings and limits, for the study overall: Bulk tumor TCR sequencing lacked spatial information, limiting insight into HGSC tumor complexity and diversity. The TCR repertoire analyses centered on CDR3, leaving CDR1 and CDR2 unanalyzed. Repertoire similarity ranging from about 0.1 to 0.85 was observed between tumors from the same patient, whereas almost no similarity was observed between different patients. TCR clonal relatedness was found to be positively correlated with neoantigen level and, by trend, with copy number variation and mutation load derived from whole-genome sequencing.

The roughly 100 tumor samples underwent high-throughput TCR profiling with ImmunoSEQ. In the paper's pipeline: To measure repertoire diversity, the metrics used were richness (unique productive sequences), clonality, evenness and relatedness, and the Bhattacharyya coefficient was used to assess similarity between samples. In a sensitivity analysis, TCRs with fewer than two reads were excluded, and consistent conclusions were obtained. TCRdb obtained this table from immuneACCESS and retained in-frame rearrangements with V and J assigned. These tables miss some clones; where compared with another copy, unresolved V genes account for less than half of the shortfall, and the remainder is unexplained. V and J calls and clone size are copied from that table; D and trimming were computed from the DNA. In all, the sample holds 5,000 or so clones, and around 70% of those were seen once. Together, the top ten hold about a tenth of the sample.

For this clone: Its target antigen remains unknown. The record has no base qualities; no much larger clone is one base away.

Collection of tumor samples took place before definitive surgery or chemotherapy. The MD Anderson Biospecimen Extraction Resource handled genomic DNA extraction, while the MD Anderson Cancer Genomics Laboratory carried out the TCR sequencing. The germline V end is reduced by 4 bases and the J end by 4 bases; junction bases left unmatched: 12. The germline V gene (reference sequence) supplies CDR1 SGHNT and CDR2 YYREEE. The CDR3, from cysteine to phenylalanine, totals 16 residues. This entry keeps only the CDR3 DNA: 48 bases, framed from base 1. Material: tumor tissue. The clonotype originates from a human donor with high-grade serous ovarian cancer. The rearrangement combines TRBV5-4 with TRBJ2-3; the central 7 bases match TRBD1. The DNA reads as follows: TGTGCCAGCAGCAATTATAACAGGGGCCGAGCAGATACGCAGTATTTT. Its coded protein is CASSNYNRGRADTQYF.